Listed below are T cell receptor beta chains from one sample, sequenced in a study of OX40 agonist ivuxolimab in advanced cancers. Generated by immunoSEQ multiplex PCR, the TCRdb table keeps only in-frame clones and is missing some. Altogether around 26,000 clones are present, about 87% being singletons, with the ten largest covering roughly 19%. Sample: CD4+ or CD8+ T cells sorted from blood, taken in a trial of the OX40 agonist ivuxolimab. The receptor set was obtained from an adult with an advanced solid tumor such as melanoma, head and neck, liver or kidney cancer. The CDR3 runs from the conserved cysteine through the conserved F or W.

CASSTPDRGFFEKLFF	TRBV7-9	TRBJ1-4	16
CASMMPTSGYTF	TRBV19	TRBJ1-2	12
CASSPHERITGKEDYGYTF	TRBV4-1	TRBJ1-2	19
CASSLRGTRTDTQYF	TRBV11-3	TRBJ2-3	15
CASSPGLDYNEQFF	TRBV6-1	TRBJ2-1	14
CASSVRGGGETQYF	TRBV9	TRBJ2-5	14
CASSDSGGYTGELFF	TRBV6-4	TRBJ2-2	15
CASSPTSGVYNEQFF	TRBV6-5	TRBJ2-1	15
CASSVGQHATNEKLFF	TRBV9	TRBJ1-4	16
CSVEGTDNTGELFF	TRBV29-1	TRBJ2-2	14
CATYISNQPQHF	TRBV6-6	TRBJ1-5	12
CASSGAGTGQDTIYF	TRBV9	TRBJ1-3	15
CASSEREPQETQYF	TRBV2	TRBJ2-5	14
CATRRGYTEAFF	TRBV27	TRBJ1-1	12
CASSLIPAVGNEQFF	TRBV11-2	TRBJ2-1	15
CASTPGGRYTEAFF	TRBV19	TRBJ1-1	14
CASRNGAGASYEQYF	TRBV27	TRBJ2-7	15
CASSTARLAGNEQFF	TRBV7-9	TRBJ2-1	15
CASSLVGGTGELFF	TRBV9	TRBJ2-2	14
CASSLTDSLFYEQYF	TRBV4-1	TRBJ2-7	15
CASSPPNSGINVNYGYTF	TRBV18	TRBJ1-2	18
CASSQEAYYEQYF	TRBV14	TRBJ2-7	13
CASSVGLSYEQYF	TRBV9	TRBJ2-7	13
CASSFLIPSGSNEQFF	TRBV28	TRBJ2-1	16
CATSRVGLQETQYF	TRBV15	TRBJ2-5	14
CASSDPGSGANVLTF	TRBV2	TRBJ2-6	15
CASSYSSGFTGELFF	TRBV6-5	TRBJ2-2	15